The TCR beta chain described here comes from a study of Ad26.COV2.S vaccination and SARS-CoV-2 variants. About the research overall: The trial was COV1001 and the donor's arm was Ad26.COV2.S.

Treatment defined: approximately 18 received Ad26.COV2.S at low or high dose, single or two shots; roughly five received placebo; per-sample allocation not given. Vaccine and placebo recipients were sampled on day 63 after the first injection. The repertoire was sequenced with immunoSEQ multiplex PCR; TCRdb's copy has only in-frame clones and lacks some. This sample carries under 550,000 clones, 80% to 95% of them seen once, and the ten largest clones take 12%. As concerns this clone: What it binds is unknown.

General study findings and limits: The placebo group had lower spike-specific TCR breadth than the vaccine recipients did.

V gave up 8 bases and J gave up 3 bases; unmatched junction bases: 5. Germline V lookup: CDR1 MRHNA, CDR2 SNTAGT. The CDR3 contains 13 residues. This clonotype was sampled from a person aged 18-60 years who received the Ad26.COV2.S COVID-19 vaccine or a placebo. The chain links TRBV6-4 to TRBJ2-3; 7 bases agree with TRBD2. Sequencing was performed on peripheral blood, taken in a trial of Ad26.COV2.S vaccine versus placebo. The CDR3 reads CASGTGGTDTQYF. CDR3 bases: TGTGCCAGCGGCACGGGAGGTACAGATACGCAGTATTTT.